This T cell receptor (beta chain) was identified in a study of blood T cell repertoires in COVID-19. Generated by immunoSEQ multiplex PCR, the TCRdb table keeps only in-frame clones and is missing some. The sample carries under 150,000 clones, 84% recorded once. Assignment of participants to cohorts was predicated upon participant-reported clinical history. CDR1 and CDR2 (germline): ENHRY, SYGVKD. With 7 bases clipped from V and 2 bases from J, the junction kept 16 bases outside the gene matches. CDR3 length equals 18 residues. The clonotype comes from a woman between 45 and 60 years old who had been exposed to COVID-19. The sequencing sample was made of PBMCs or T cells enriched from blood (not recorded which). V and J are TRBV10-3 and TRBJ1-1, with 10 bases that match TRBD1. As DNA, the CDR3 is TGTGCCATCAAATGGTCGGTTGGGACAGGGGAAAAAAACACTGAAGCTTTCTTT. Translating it yields CAIKWSVGTGEKNTEAFF.